The 2 T cell receptor beta chains given below trace back to one sample, sequenced in a study of T cell repertoires in ileal Crohn's disease. TCRdb's copy holds only in-frame clones and misses some; the assay was immunoSEQ multiplex PCR. The sample has more than 12,000 clones, around three quarters seen once. The specimen sequenced was ileal tissue. Receptors were obtained from an adult with Crohn's disease.

The chain links TRBV14 to TRBJ2-7; a possible D gene is TRBD2 (5 bases). The length of the CDR3 is 13 residues. Germline values: CDR1 SGHDN, CDR2 FVKESK. V shed 3 bases and J shed 2 bases, with 8 bases lying between them. The CDR3 sequence is CASSHSGPYEQYF. The CDR3 coding sequence is TGTGCCAGCAGCCACAGCGGTCCCTACGAGCAGTACTTC.

The chain combines TRBV2 with TRBJ1-1, with D possibly being TRBD1 (6 bases). V lost 6 bases to trimming and J lost 4 bases, with 18 bases between them. The CDR3 runs 15 residues. Germline values: CDR1 SNHLY, CDR2 FYNNEI. This CDR3 reads CASREIQGSATEAFF. In DNA, the CDR3 is TGTGCCAGCAGGGAGATACAGGGTAGTGCCACTGAAGCTTTCTTT.